This T cell receptor (beta chain) came from a study of identical twins. TCRdb itself ran the 5' RACE reads through MiXCR, one entry per CDR3 protein. The sample shows approximately 490,000 distinct CDR3 sequences, about a fifth of them seen only once. Germline loops: CDR1 MDHEN, CDR2 SYDVKM. The CDR3 loop spans 15 amino acids. Deletions cut 6 bases from V and 2 bases from J, with 14 bases between. A few counts support this clonotype. This sample also belongs to another study, concerning yellow fever vaccine responses in identical twins.

The J gene is TRBJ2-1, the V gene TRBV28, with D tentatively TRBD1 (5 bases). The sequence derives from a woman younger than 30 in good health. Sequencing was carried out using CD4+ T cells sorted from blood. CDR3 region: CASSLRRGTYNEQFF. DNA of the CDR3: TGTGCCAGCAGCCTCCGTAGGGGAACCTACAATGAGCAGTTCTTC.